Described below is a single T cell receptor (beta chain) sequence and its context. The antigen remains undetermined. Primers used in a second PCR of roughly 6 to 11 cycles were a sample-barcoded 5' primer and a J-beta primer mix. TCRdb reanalysed the 5' RACE reads using MiXCR and keeps one entry per CDR3 protein. The table lists about 1.4 million distinct CDR3 sequences, almost 60% of them singletons. Every sample yielded at least 6 million isolated PBMCs. The J segment lost 2 bases and the V segment lost 2 bases, leaving 5 bases of the junction unmatched. The CDR3 has 16 amino acids. CDR1 is SNHLY, CDR2 FYNNEI, per germline. This entry comes from a study of blood T cells in healthy people across ages. Across the whole study: Template switching picked up about one barcoded beta molecule for each two T cells. Points from the study as a whole: A roughly linear fall in TCR beta diversity per million T cells was seen with increasing age. It was held that diversity estimates obtained from one million T cells represented underestimates.

Sequencing was done on a sample of blood. This sequence originates from a man between 18 and 29 years old in good health. The chain combines TRBV2 with TRBJ2-5, with 10 positions matching TRBD2. As DNA, the CDR3 is TGTGCCAGCAGTGAAACGGCTAGCGGGAGACAAGAGACCCAGTACTTC. Translated, it gives CASSETASGRQETQYF.